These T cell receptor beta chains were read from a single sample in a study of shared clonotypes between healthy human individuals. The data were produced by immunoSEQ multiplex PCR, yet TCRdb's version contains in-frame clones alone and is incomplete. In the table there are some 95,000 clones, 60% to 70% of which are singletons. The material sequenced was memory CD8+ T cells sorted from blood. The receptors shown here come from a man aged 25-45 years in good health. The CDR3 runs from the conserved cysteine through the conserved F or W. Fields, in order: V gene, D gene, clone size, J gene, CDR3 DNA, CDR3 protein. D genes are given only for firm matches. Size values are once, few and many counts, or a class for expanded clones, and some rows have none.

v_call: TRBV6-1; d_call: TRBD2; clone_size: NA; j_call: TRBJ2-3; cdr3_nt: TGTGCCAGCTCCGGACTAGCCCGCCGTGATACGCAGTATTTT; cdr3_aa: CASSGLARRDTQYF
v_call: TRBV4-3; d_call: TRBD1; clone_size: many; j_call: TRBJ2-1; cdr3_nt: TGCGCCAGCAGCCAAGACTCCGGGACAGGGGAGGGTGAGCAGTTCTTC; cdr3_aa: CASSQDSGTGEGEQFF
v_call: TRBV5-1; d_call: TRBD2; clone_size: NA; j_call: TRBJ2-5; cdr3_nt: TGCGCCAGCAGCTTGACTAGCGGGAGGGGGGAGACCCAGTACTTC; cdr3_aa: CASSLTSGRGETQYF
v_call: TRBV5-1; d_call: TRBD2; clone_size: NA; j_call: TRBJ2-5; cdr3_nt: TGCGCCAGCAGCTTGGATCCTAGCGGGATCCAAGAGACCCAGTACTTC; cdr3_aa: CASSLDPSGIQETQYF
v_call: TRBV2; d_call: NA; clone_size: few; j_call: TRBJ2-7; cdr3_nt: TGTGCCAGCAGTGAGGCACCGTTTGGCTACGAGCAGTACTTC; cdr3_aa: CASSEAPFGYEQYF
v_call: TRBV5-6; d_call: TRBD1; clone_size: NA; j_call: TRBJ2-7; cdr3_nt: TGTGCCAGCAGCTCCGGGGACAGGGTCTACGAGCAGTACTTC; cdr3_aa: CASSSGDRVYEQYF
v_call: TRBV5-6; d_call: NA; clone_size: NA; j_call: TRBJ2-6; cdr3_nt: TGTGCCAGCAGCGGCTGGAGCTCTGGGGCCAACGTCCTGACTTTC; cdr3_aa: CASSGWSSGANVLTF
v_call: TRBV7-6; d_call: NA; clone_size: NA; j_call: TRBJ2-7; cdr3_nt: TGTGCCAGCAGCTTCTCGGGAGCGGGCGAGCAGTACTTC; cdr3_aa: CASSFSGAGEQYF
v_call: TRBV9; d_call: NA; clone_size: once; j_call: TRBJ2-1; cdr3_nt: TGTGCCAGCAGCGGAGGGGGTTACAAGAGCTCCTACAATGAGCAGTTCTTC; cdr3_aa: CASSGGGYKSSYNEQFF
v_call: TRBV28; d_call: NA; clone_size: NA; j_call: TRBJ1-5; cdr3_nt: TGTGCCAGCAGTCGGGACATTCGTCCCCAGCATTTT; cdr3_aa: CASSRDIRPQHF
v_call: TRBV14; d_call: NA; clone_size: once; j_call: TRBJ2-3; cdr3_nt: TGTGCCAGCAGCCAAGATCGTACCTGGAGGAGGAGCGGATTCACAGATACGCAGTATTTT; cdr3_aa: CASSQDRTWRRSGFTDTQYF
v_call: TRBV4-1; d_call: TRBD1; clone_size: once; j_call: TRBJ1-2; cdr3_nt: TGCGCCAGCAGCCAAAATTTTCAGGGGGTAAACTATGGCTACACCTTC; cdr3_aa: CASSQNFQGVNYGYTF
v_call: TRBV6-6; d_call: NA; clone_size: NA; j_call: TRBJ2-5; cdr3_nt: TGTGCCAGCAGTTACGGTCTGGGGGGCTACCAAGAGACCCAGTACTTC; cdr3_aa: CASSYGLGGYQETQYF
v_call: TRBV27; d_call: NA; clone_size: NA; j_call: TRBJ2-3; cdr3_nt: TGTGCCAGCAGTCGGAGCCGGGCCCAGGCGCAGTATTTT; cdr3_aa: CASSRSRAQAQYF
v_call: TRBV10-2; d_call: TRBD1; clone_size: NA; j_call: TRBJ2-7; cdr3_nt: TGCGCCAGCACCCGTGACAGGGATTCCTACGAGCAGTACTTC; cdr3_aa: CASTRDRDSYEQYF
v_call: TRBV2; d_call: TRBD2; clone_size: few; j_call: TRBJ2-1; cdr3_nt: TGTGCCAGCAGTGGGGGAGGGAAGTCATGGACTAGCGGGGGTTACAGTGAGCAGTTCTTC; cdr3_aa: CASSGGGKSWTSGGYSEQFF
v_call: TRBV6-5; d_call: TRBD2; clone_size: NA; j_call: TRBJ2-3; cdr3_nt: TGTGCCAGCAGACTAGCGACACGCACAGATACGCAGTATTTT; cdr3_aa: CASRLATRTDTQYF
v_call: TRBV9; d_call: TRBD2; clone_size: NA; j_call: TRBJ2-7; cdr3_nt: TGTGCCAGCAGCGTAGGCGTCGGGACTAGCGTAGACGAGCAGTACTTC; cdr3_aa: CASSVGVGTSVDEQYF
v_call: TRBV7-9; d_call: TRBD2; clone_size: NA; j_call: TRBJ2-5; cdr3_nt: TGTGCCAGCAGCTTTCCGACTAGCGGGAGGGAGACCCAGTACTTC; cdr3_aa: CASSFPTSGRETQYF
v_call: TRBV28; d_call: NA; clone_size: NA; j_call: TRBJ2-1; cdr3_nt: TGTGCCAGCAGTTTATGGGCCTCCTACAATGAGCAGTTCTTC; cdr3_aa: CASSLWASYNEQFF
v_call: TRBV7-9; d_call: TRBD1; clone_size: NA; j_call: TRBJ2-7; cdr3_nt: TGTGCCACCAGAGCAGGCGGGACAGGGGGTCTGTCCTACGAGCAGTACTTC; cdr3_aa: CATRAGGTGGLSYEQYF
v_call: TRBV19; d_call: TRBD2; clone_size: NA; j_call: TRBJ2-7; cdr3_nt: TGTGCCTTCTCGGGACTAGCGGGAGAGGAGCAGTACTTC; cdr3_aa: CAFSGLAGEEQYF
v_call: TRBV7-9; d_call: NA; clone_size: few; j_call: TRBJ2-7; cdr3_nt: TGTGCCAGCAGCTTTGGACCTTCCTACGAGCAGTACTTC; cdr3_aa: CASSFGPSYEQYF
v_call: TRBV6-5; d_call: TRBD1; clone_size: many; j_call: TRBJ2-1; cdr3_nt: TGTGCCAGCAGTTCCGGGACAGGGGGCTATGAGCAGTTCTTC; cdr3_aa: CASSSGTGGYEQFF
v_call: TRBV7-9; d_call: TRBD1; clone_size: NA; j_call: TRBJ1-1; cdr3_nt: TGTGCCAGCAGCTTACGCAGGACAGGGAGGGGCACTGAAGCTTTCTTT; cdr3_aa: CASSLRRTGRGTEAFF
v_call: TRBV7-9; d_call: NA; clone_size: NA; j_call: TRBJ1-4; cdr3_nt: TGTGCCAGCAGCGCAACAGGACAGAATGAAAAACTGTTTTTT; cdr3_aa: CASSATGQNEKLFF
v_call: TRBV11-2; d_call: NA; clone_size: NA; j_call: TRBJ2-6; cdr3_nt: TGTGCCAGCAGCTTATTTTTCGCTGGGGCCAACGTCCTGACTTTC; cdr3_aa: CASSLFFAGANVLTF
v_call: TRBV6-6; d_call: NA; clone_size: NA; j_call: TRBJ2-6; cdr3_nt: TGTGCCAGCAGTTACCCCCAGGGTGGAGAAAACGTCCTGACTTTC; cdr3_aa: CASSYPQGGENVLTF
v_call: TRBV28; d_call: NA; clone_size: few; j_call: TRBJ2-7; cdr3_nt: TGTGCCAGCAGTGGCCGGGCCAGGGGCCCCTACGAGCAGTACTTC; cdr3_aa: CASSGRARGPYEQYF
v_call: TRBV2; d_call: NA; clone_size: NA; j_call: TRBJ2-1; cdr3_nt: TGTGCCAGCAGCCAGGAAGTAGACAATGAGCAGTTCTTC; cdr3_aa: CASSQEVDNEQFF
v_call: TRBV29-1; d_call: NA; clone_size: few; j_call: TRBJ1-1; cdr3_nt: TGCAGCGGGGCGCCAGGGTGGGCTATGAACACTGAAGCTTTCTTT; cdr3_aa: CSGAPGWAMNTEAFF
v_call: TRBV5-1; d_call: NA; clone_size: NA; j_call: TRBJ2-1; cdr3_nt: TGCGCCAGCAGCGCGGCCCTCGTGGGTTCCTACAATGAGCAGTTCTTC; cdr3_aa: CASSAALVGSYNEQFF
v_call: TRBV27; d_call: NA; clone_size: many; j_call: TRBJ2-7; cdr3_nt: TGTGCCAGCAGTTTTACGACGGGGGAGATATACGAGCAGTACTTC; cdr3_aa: CASSFTTGEIYEQYF
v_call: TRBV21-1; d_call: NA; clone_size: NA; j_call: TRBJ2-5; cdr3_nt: TGTGCCAGCAGCTCACACTCGGGGGGTAGGGCGGAGACCCAGTACTTC; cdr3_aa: CASSSHSGGRAETQYF
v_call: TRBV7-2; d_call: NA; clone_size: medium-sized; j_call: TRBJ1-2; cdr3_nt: TGTGCCAGCAGCCCCCGTTCCGATGGCTACACCTTC; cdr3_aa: CASSPRSDGYTF
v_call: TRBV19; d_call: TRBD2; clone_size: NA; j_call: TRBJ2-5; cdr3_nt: TGTGCCAGTAGTCCCCAGAGACTAGCGGGAGGAGAGACCCAGTACTTC; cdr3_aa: CASSPQRLAGGETQYF
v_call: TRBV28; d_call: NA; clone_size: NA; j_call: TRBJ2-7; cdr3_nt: TGTGCCAGCAGCCAGGTGAACTACGAGCAGTACTTC; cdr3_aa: CASSQVNYEQYF
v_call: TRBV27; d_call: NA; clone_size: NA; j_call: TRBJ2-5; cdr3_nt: TGTGCCAGCAGTGAAATGGGCAGACAAGAGACCCAGTACTTC; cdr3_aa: CASSEMGRQETQYF
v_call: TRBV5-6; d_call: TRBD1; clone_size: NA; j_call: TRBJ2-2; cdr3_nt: TGTGCCAGCAGCTTCGGGACAGCCGGGGAGCTGTTTTTT; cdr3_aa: CASSFGTAGELFF
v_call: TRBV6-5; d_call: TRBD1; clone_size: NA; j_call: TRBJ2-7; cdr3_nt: TGTGCCAGCAGGTCGGACAGGGCCTACGAGCAGTACTTC; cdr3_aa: CASRSDRAYEQYF
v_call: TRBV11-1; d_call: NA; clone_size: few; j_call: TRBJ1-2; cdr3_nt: TGTGCCAGCAGCTCCAGGGGATACTATGGCTACACCTTC; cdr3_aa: CASSSRGYYGYTF
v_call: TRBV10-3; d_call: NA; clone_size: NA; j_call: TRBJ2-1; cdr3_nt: TGTGCCATCAGTGACCGGGACTTCAACAATGAGCAGTTCTTC; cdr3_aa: CAISDRDFNNEQFF